This TCR beta chain was recorded in a study of blood T cell repertoires in COVID-19. Study at large: Samples taken during acute and convalescent COVID-19 were collected in the United States, Italy and Spain. T cells, B-cell-depleted T cells, or PBMCs provided the cDNA or gDNA that served as material.

This CDR3 has 14 amino acids. Trimming pared 3 bases from V and 5 bases from J, leaving 8 bases between. Germline loops: CDR1 MNHEY, CDR2 SMNVEV (reference sequence). Original methodology: By means of reference gene primer amplification, nucleated cell counts were estimated. Profiled with immunoSEQ multiplex PCR; TCRdb holds only in-frame clones, not every one. Clonal size and the V and J genes are those of that table, whereas D and trimming came from the DNA. The sample yields about 58,000 clones, approximately 81% seen once. This clonotype was sampled from a man in his forties with active COVID-19. Input material: peripheral blood. The chain links TRBV27 to TRBJ1-6; a possible D gene is TRBD1 (6 bases). CDR3 in amino acids: CASSFRDNNSPLHF. In DNA, the CDR3 is TGTGCCAGCAGTTTCCGGGACAATAATTCACCCCTCCACTTT.